The clone carrying this T cell receptor beta chain was observed a few times. Its target is unknown. This record belongs to a study of beta chain features in type 1 diabetes. Whole-study findings and limits: Within each of all four CD4+ subsets, Type 1 diabetes patients had TCRB CDR3s that were moderately but significantly shorter.

The CDR3 contains 11 residues. Germline V CDR1 and CDR2: GTSNPN, SVGIG (reference sequence). Between the trimmed V and J ends, which lost 3 bases and 5 bases, there was a span of 6 bases. Since all of the isolated RNA was reverse transcribed, expressed TCRB transcripts were what got sequenced. TCRdb's table, derived via immunoSEQ multiplex PCR, lists solely in-frame clones and lacks some. The data hold around 240,000 clones, with roughly 17% observed a single time. This TCR was sampled from a man aged 25 to 40 with type 1 diabetes. The chain employs TRBV30 and TRBJ2-3; no firm D call. The specimen was naive CD4+ T cells from blood. This CDR3 reads CAWRLGDTQYF. In DNA, the CDR3 is TGTGCCTGGAGACTGGGAGATACGCAGTATTTT.